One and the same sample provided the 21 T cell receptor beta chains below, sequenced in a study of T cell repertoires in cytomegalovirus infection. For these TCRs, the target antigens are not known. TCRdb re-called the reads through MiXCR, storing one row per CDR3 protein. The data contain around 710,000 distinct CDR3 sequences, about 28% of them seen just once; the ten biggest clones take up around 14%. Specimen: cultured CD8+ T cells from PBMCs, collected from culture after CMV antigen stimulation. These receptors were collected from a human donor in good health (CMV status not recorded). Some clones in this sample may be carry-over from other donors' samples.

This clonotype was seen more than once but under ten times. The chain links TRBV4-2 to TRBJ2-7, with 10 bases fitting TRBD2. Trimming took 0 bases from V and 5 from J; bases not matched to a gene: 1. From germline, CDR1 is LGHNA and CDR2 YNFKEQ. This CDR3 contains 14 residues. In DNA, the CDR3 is TGTGCCAGCAGCCAAGATGGACTAGCGGACGAGCAGTACTTC. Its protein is CASSQDGLADEQYF.

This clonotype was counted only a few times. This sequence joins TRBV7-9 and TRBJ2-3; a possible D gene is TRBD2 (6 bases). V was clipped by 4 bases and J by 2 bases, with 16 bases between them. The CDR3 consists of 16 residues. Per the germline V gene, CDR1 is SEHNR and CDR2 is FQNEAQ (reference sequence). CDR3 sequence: CASSYPRDSITDTQYF. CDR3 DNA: TGTGCCAGCAGCTACCCGCGGGACTCGATCACAGATACGCAGTATTTT.

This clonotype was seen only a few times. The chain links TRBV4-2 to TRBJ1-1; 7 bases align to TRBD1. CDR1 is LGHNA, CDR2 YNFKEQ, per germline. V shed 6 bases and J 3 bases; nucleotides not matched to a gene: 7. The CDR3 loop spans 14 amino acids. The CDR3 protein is CASRSTGEDTEAFF. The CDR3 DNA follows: TGTGCCAGCAGATCTACAGGGGAAGACACTGAAGCTTTCTTT.

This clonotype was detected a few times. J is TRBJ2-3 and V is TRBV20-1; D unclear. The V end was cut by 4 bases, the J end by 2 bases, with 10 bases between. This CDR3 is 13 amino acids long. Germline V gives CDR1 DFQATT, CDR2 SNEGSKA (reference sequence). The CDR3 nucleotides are TGCAGTGCTAACGGCGACGACACAGATACGCAGTATTTT. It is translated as CSANGDDTDTQYF.

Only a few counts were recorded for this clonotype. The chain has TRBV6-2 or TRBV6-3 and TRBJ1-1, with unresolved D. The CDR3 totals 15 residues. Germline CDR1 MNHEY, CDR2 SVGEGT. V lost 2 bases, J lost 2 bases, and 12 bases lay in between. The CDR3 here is CASSYEETLNTEAFF. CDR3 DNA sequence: TGTGCCAGCAGTTACGAGGAGACTTTAAACACTGAAGCTTTCTTT.

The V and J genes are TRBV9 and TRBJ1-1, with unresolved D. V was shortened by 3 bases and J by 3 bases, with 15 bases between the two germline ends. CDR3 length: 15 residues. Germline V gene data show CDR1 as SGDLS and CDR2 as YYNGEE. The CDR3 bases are TGTGCCAGCAGCGGGGGAAGCCTAGGTCACACTGAAGCTTTCTTT. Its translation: CASSGGSLGHTEAFF.

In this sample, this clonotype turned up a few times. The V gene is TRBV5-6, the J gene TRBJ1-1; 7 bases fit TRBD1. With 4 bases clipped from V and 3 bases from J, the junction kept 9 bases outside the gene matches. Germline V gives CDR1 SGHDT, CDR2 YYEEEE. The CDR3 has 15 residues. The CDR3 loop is CASSPSYRGHTEAFF. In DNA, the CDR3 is TGTGCCAGCAGCCCTAGCTACAGGGGCCACACTGAAGCTTTCTTT. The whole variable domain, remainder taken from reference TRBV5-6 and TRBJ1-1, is DAGVTQSPTHLIKTRGQQVTLRCSPKSGHDTVSWYQQALGQGPQFIFQYYEEEERQRGNFPDRFSGHQFPNYSSELNVNALLLGDSALYLCASSPSYRGHTEAFFGQGTRLTVV.

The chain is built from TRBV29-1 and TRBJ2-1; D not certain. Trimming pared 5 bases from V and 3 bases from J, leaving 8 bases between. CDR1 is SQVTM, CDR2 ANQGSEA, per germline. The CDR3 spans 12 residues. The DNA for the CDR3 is TGCAGCGTTCCCCTCTTCTACAATGAGCAGTTCTTC. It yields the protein CSVPLFYNEQFF.

In DNA form, the CDR3 reads TGTGCCAGCAGCCAAGAGGCGACTAGCGGGTTAAATGAGCAGTTCTTC. Protein product: CASSQEATSGLNEQFF. The chain links TRBV3-1 to TRBJ2-1; 10 positions match TRBD2. This CDR3 contains 16 residues. Germline loops: CDR1 LGHDT, CDR2 YNNKEL (reference sequence). The trim removed 0 bases at V and 7 bases at J, leaving 6 bases unmatched.

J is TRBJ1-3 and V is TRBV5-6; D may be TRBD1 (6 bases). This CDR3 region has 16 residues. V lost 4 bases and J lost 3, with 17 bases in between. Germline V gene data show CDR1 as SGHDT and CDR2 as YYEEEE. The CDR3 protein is CASSPGPGAYGNTIYF. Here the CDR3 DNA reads TGTGCCAGCAGCCCGGGACCAGGGGCTTATGGAAACACCATATATTTT.

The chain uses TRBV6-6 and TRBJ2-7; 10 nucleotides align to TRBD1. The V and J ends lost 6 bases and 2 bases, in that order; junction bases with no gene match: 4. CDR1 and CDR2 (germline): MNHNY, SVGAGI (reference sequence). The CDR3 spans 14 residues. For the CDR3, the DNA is TGTGCCAGCAGACCGGGACAGGGGCCCTACGAGCAGTACTTC. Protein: CASRPGQGPYEQYF.

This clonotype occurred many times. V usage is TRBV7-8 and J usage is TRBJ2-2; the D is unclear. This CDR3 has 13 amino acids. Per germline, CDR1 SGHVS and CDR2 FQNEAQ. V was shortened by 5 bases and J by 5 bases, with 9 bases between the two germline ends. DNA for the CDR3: TGTGCCAGCAGCACCTACTGGACCGGGGAGCTGTTTTTT. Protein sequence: CASSTYWTGELFF.

CDR3 in amino acids: CASSPFVGSGWDEQFF. CDR3 DNA: TGCGCCAGCAGCCCGTTCGTCGGTTCCGGCTGGGATGAGCAGTTCTTC. The rearrangement joins TRBV4-1 to TRBJ2-1; D is unclear. V was shortened by 4 bases and J by 8 bases, with 21 bases between the two germline ends. The length of the CDR3 is 16 residues. CDR1 MGHRA and CDR2 YSYEKL come from the germline V gene.

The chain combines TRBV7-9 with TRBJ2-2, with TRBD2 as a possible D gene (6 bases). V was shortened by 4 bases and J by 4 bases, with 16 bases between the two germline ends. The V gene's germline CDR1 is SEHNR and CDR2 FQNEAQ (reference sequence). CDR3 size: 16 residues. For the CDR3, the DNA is TGTGCCAGCAGCTCTCCGGGACCAGCGGGCACCGGGGAGCTGTTTTTT. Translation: CASSSPGPAGTGELFF.

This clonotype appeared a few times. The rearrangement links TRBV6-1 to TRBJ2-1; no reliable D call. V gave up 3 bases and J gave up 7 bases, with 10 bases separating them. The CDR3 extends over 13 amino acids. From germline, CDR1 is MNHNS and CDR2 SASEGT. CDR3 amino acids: CASSDLAPNEQFF. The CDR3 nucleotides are TGTGCCAGCAGTGATCTCGCCCCGAATGAGCAGTTCTTC.

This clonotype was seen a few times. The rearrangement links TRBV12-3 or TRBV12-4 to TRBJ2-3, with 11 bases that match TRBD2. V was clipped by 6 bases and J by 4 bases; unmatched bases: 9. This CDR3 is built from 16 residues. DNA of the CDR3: TGTGCCAGCAGCCCTCCCCCGGGACTAGCGGCAGATACGCAGTATTTT. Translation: CASSPPPGLAADTQYF.

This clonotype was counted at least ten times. In DNA, the CDR3 is TGTGCCAGCAGCTTAGATGTGGGGGGGACCTACAATGAGCAGTTCTTC. Translating it yields CASSLDVGGTYNEQFF. V is TRBV7-8 and J is TRBJ2-1, with 7 bases lining up with TRBD2. The ends lost 1 base at V and 2 bases at J; junction bases unmatched: 5. This CDR3 is 16 amino acids long. The V gene's germline CDR1 is SGHVS and CDR2 FQNEAQ.

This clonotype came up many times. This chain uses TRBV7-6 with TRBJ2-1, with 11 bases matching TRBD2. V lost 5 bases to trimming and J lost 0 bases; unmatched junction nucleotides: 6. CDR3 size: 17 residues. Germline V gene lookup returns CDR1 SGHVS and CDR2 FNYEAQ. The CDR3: CASSTTSGGSSYNEQFF. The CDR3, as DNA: TGTGCCAGCAGCACTACTAGCGGGGGCAGCTCCTACAATGAGCAGTTCTTC.

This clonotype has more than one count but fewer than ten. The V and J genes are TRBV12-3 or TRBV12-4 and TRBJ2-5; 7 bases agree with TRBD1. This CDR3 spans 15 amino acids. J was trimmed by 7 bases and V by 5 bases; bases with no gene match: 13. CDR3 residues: CASSPGTVPPTTQYF. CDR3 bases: TGTGCCAGCAGTCCCGGGACAGTCCCCCCCACGACCCAGTACTTC.

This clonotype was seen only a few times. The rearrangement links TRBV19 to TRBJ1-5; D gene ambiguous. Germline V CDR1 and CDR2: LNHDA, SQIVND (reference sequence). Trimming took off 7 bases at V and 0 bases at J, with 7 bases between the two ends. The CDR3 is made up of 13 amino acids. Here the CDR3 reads CASKLGSNQPQHF. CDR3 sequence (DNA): TGTGCCAGTAAATTGGGTAGCAATCAGCCCCAGCATTTT.

This CDR3 reads CASTSSRDRSYEQYV. CDR3 in DNA: TGTGCCAGCACCAGCTCCCGGGACAGGTCCTACGAGCAGTACGTC. This sequence joins TRBV7-9 and TRBJ2-7; 8 nucleotides line up with TRBD1. Germline values: CDR1 SEHNR, CDR2 FQNEAQ (reference sequence). The CDR3 extends over 15 amino acids. The trim removed 7 bases at V and 1 base at J, leaving 9 bases unmatched.